The rows below give T cell receptor beta chains drawn from one sample of a study of cytomegalovirus exposure and HLA in healthy donors. Using immunoSEQ multiplex PCR, the repertoire was profiled, and TCRdb retains in-frame clones only, with some absent. The sample shows about 110,000 clones, approximately 74% of them seen only once. The sample was PBMCs. The receptors were sampled from a woman in her 40s in good health and CMV-seropositive. CDR3s include the opening cysteine and the closing phenylalanine or tryptophan. Fields, in order: CDR3 DNA, CDR3 protein, V gene, D gene, J gene, clone size. The D gene is left open where the match is weak. The size entry is marked missing in some rows and otherwise reads once, few, many or a size class.

TGTGCCAGCAGCTTAGAGGGAGCTAGCGGCTACAATGAGCAGTTCTTC	CASSLEGASGYNEQFF	TRBV7-8	TRBD2	TRBJ2-1	NA
TGTGCCAGCAGTCAAAGGGGTGGAAACACCATATATTTT	CASSQRGGNTIYF	TRBV2	NA	TRBJ1-3	NA
TGCGCCAGCAGTCAAGCGGGGGCCCACACCGGGGAGCTGTTTTTT	CASSQAGAHTGELFF	TRBV5-1	TRBD2	TRBJ2-2	NA
TGTGCCAGCAGCTTTCTCTGGGACATTAGGACGCAGTATTTT	CASSFLWDIRTQYF	TRBV5-4	NA	TRBJ2-3	NA
TGTGCCAGCAGAGGACAGGGCTCCTCCTATGGCTACACCTTC	CASRGQGSSYGYTF	TRBV6-5	TRBD1	TRBJ1-2	few
TGTGCCAGCAGCCAAACAGGGGGGAACACTGAAGCTTTCTTT	CASSQTGGNTEAFF	TRBV7-9	TRBD1	TRBJ1-1	NA
TGCGCCGGGCAGGACAGGGGGTCCCACGAGCAGTACTTC	CAGQDRGSHEQYF	TRBV23-1	TRBD1	TRBJ2-7	NA
TGTGCCAGCAGCTTGGACAGGGACAGTCCTCGGGGTGAGCAGTTCTTC	CASSLDRDSPRGEQFF	TRBV7-9	TRBD1	TRBJ2-1	NA
TGTGCCAGCAGCCAATACAATGAGCAGTTCTTC	CASSQYNEQFF	TRBV6-5	NA	TRBJ2-1	NA
TGTGCCATCAGTAGGACAGGGATGAACACTGAAGCTTTCTTT	CAISRTGMNTEAFF	TRBV10-3	TRBD1	TRBJ1-1	NA
TGCGCCAGCAGCTCGACAGGGAACGAGCAGTACTTC	CASSSTGNEQYF	TRBV5-1	TRBD1	TRBJ2-7	NA
TGTGCCTGGAGTGGGGGGGGCAACCAGCCCCAGCATTTT	CAWSGGGNQPQHF	TRBV30	NA	TRBJ1-5	NA
TGCGCCAGCAGCCAAGTTTCAGTCGAGGAGCCCCAGCATTTT	CASSQVSVEEPQHF	TRBV4-1	NA	TRBJ1-5	NA
TGTGCCAGCAGTTATCCGGGAAACACTGAAGCTTTCTTT	CASSYPGNTEAFF	TRBV6-5	NA	TRBJ1-1	NA
TGTGCCAGCAGCTTAGACTCTCCCTACGAGCAGTACTTC	CASSLDSPYEQYF	TRBV11-2	NA	TRBJ2-7	few
TGTGCCAGCAGCTTAGGGGACAGGGAAACGGAAAAACTGTTTTTT	CASSLGDRETEKLFF	TRBV11-2	TRBD1	TRBJ1-4	NA
TGTGCCAGCAGCTTAACAGGGGGCCATGAGCAGTTCTTC	CASSLTGGHEQFF	TRBV7-2	TRBD1	TRBJ2-1	NA
TGTGCCTGGAGTGGAGGACAGGGATTTCAGCCCCAGCATTTT	CAWSGGQGFQPQHF	TRBV30	TRBD1	TRBJ1-5	NA
TGCGCCAGCAGCCCGGGGGGCACGAACACCGGGGAGCTGTTTTTT	CASSPGGTNTGELFF	TRBV5-1	NA	TRBJ2-2	NA
TGCGCCAGCAGCCAAATAAATAATTCACCCCTCCACTTT	CASSQINNSPLHF	TRBV4-1	NA	TRBJ1-6	NA
TGTGCCAGCAGCGCCTCGGGGGGGCCAATCGGGGAGCTGTTTTTT	CASSASGGPIGELFF	TRBV9	TRBD2	TRBJ2-2	NA
TGTGCCAGCAGCCGGGACTACACAGATACGCAGTATTTT	CASSRDYTDTQYF	TRBV7-2	TRBD2	TRBJ2-3	NA